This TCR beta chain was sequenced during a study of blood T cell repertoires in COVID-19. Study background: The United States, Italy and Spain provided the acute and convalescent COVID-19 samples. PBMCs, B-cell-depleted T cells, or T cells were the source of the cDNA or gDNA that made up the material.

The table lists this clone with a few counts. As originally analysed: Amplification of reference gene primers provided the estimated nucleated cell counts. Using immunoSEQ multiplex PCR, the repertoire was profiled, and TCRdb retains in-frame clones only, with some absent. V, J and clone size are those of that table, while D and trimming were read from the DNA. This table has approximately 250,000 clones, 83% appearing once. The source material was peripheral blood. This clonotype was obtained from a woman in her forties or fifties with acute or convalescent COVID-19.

The CDR3 sequence is CASSLAEAGKLFF. The CDR3 DNA reads TGTGCCAGCAGTTTAGCTGAGGCGGGAAAACTGTTTTTT. The gene calls are TRBV12-3 or TRBV12-4 and TRBJ1-4; D gene ambiguous. CDR3 length: 13 residues. The V and J ends lost 0 bases and 10 bases respectively, with 9 bases between them.